This T cell receptor (beta chain) was identified during a study of blood T cell repertoires in COVID-19. Study in general: Both acute and convalescent COVID-19 samples were obtained from the United States, Italy and Spain. PBMCs, B-cell-depleted T cells, or T cells were the source of the cDNA or gDNA that made up the material.

Original processing notes: Amplification of reference gene primers was used by the study to estimate nucleated cell counts. Clones were sequenced by immunoSEQ multiplex PCR, and TCRdb holds only the in-frame ones, with some missing. V, J and clone size are those of that table, while D and trimming were read from the DNA. Of 300,000 to 350,000 clones listed, 87% are singletons. Enrollment of patients from Seattle took place during active infection, with longitudinal follow-up. The germline CDR1 and CDR2 sequences are SGHVS and FQNEAQ. The CDR3 is made up of 15 amino acids. Trimming at V came to 1 base and at J to 4 bases, leaving 5 bases not matched to a gene.

The chain links TRBV7-8 to TRBJ2-5; 8 nucleotides agree with TRBD2. The receptor was isolated from a man younger than 45 with COVID-19, enrolled during active disease. Source material: peripheral blood. CDR3 region: CASSLESGGRETQYF. CDR3 DNA: TGTGCCAGCAGCTTAGAGTCGGGAGGGCGAGAGACCCAGTACTTC.